This TCR beta chain was documented in a study of T cell repertoires in cytomegalovirus infection. Study-wide background: Matching HLA type, along with CMV infection, was indicated by public TCR beta signatures.

Notes on this clonotype: The antigen remains unidentified.

TCRdb re-called the reads with MiXCR, one entry per CDR3 protein. The repertoire holds some 900,000 distinct CDR3 sequences, with around a third as singletons. Germline lookup yields CDR1 LNHNV and CDR2 YYDKDF (reference sequence). This CDR3 has 15 amino acids. Study-wide points: Using cumulative public TCR beta family frequency, the authors identified those who carried CMV together with the relevant HLA.

The source was cultured CD8+ T cells from PBMCs, collected from culture after CMV antigen stimulation. The J gene is TRBJ2-7, the V gene TRBV15, with TRBD2 matching over 8 bases. This receptor was obtained from a human donor in good health (CMV status not recorded). Some clones in this sample may be carry-over from other donors' samples. The CDR3 reads CATSRDTLTSGPRDV. CDR3 DNA: TGTGCCACCAGCAGAGATACCCTTACTAGCGGACCTAGGGACGTC.